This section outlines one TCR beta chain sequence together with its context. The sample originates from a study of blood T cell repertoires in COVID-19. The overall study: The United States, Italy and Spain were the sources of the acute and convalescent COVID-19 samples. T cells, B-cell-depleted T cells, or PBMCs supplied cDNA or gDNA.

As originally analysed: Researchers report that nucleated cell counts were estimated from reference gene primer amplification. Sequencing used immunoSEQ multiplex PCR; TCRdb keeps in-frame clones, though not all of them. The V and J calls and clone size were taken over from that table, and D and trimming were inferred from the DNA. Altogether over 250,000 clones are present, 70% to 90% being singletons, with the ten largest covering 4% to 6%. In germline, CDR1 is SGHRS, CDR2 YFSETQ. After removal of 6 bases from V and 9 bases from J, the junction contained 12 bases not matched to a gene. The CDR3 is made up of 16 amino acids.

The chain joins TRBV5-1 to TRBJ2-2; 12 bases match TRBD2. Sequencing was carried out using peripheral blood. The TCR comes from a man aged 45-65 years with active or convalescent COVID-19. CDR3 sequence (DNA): TGCGCCAGCAAGCCTCGTTTGACTAGCGGGAGTAGGGAGCTGTTTTTT. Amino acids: CASKPRLTSGSRELFF.